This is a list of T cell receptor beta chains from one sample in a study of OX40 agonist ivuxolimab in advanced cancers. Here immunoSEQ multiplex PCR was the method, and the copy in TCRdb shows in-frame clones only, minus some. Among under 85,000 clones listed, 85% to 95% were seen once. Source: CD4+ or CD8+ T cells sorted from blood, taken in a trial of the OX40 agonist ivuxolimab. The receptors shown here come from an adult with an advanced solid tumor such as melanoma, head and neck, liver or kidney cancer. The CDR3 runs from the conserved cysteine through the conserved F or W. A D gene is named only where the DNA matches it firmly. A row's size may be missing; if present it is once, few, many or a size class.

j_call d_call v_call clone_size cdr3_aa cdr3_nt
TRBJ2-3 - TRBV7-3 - CASSSSDTQYF TGTGCCAGCAGCTCCTCAGATACGCAGTATTTT
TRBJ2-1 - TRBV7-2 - CASSPTSHYNEQFF TGTGCCAGCAGCCCCACATCGCACTACAATGAGCAGTTCTTC
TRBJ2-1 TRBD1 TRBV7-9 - CASSFLQGAYNEQFF TGTGCCAGCAGCTTCCTACAGGGGGCGTACAATGAGCAGTTCTTC
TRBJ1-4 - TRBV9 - CASSATPATNEKLFF TGTGCCAGCAGCGCGACACCCGCAACTAATGAAAAACTGTTTTTT
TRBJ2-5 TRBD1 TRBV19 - CASSGTGGAETQYF TGTGCCAGTAGCGGAACAGGGGGAGCGGAGACCCAGTACTTC
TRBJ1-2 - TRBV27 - CARPRNRVNYGYTF TGTGCCAGGCCCCGGAACAGGGTCAACTATGGCTACACCTTC
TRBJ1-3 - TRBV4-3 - CASSPEARSSGNTIYF TGCGCCAGCAGCCCCGAAGCCAGGAGCTCTGGAAACACCATATATTTT
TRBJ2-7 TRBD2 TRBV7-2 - CASSFGGASVSSYEQYF TGTGCCAGCAGCTTCGGGGGGGCCTCGGTGAGCTCCTACGAGCAGTACTTC
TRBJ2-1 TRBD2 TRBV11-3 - CASSPDGLAGGRNEQFF TGTGCCAGCAGCCCCGACGGACTAGCGGGAGGCAGGAATGAGCAGTTCTTC
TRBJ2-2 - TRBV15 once CATSSRTSLGELFF TGTGCCACCAGCTCGCGGACCAGTCTAGGGGAGCTGTTTTTT
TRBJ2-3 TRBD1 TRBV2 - CASCYRGRGDTQYF TGTGCCAGCTGCTACAGGGGGCGCGGAGATACGCAGTATTTT
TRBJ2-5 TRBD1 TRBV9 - CASSVETGGETQYF TGTGCCAGCAGCGTAGAAACAGGGGGGGAGACCCAGTACTTC
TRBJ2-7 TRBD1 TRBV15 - CATSRSMTGAEQYF TGTGCCACCAGCAGATCGATGACAGGGGCGGAACAGTACTTC
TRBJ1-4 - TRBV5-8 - CASIDTGERGEKLFF TGTGCCAGCATCGACACGGGAGAACGGGGTGAAAAACTGTTTTTT
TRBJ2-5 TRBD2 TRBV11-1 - CASSRGLAGRETQYF TGTGCCAGCAGCAGGGGACTAGCGGGAAGAGAGACCCAGTACTTC
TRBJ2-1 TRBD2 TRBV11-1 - CASSLVAGHYNEQFF TGTGCCAGCAGCTTAGTAGCGGGGCACTACAATGAGCAGTTCTTC
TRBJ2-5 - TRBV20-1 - CSAGNGETQYF TGCAGTGCAGGGAACGGGGAGACCCAGTACTTC
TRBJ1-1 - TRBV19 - CASSLPPGQTMNTEAFF TGTGCCAGTAGTTTACCCCCCGGACAGACGATGAACACTGAAGCTTTCTTT
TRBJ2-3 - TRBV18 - CASSPLAGGTDTQYF TGTGCCAGCTCACCACTTGCAGGGGGGACAGATACGCAGTATTTT
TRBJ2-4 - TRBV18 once CASSRGGPAKNIQYF TGTGCCAGCTCACGAGGAGGCCCGGCCAAAAACATTCAGTACTTC
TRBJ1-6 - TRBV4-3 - CASSQGGGGYNSPLHF TGCGCCAGCAGCCAAGGAGGAGGGGGGTATAATTCACCCCTCCACTTT
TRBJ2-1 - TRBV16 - CASSPRGSSAEQFF TGTGCCAGCAGCCCCCGTGGTAGCTCAGCTGAGCAGTTCTTC
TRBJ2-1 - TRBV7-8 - CASSLRDSSLHNEQFF TGTGCCAGCAGCTTACGGGACTCTTCTCTTCACAATGAGCAGTTCTTC
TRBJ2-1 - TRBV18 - CASSPRWVGLNEQFF TGTGCCAGCTCACCAAGGTGGGTTGGGTTGAATGAGCAGTTCTTC
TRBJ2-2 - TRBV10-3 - CAIGGRTNTGELFF TGTGCCATCGGAGGGCGAACGAACACCGGGGAGCTGTTTTTT
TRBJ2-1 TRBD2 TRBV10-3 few CAISESGGRSGEQFF TGTGCCATCAGTGAGTCCGGCGGGAGAAGCGGTGAGCAGTTCTTC
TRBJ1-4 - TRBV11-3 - CASIKGGMREKLFF TGTGCCAGCATAAAGGGAGGAATGAGGGAAAAACTGTTTTTT
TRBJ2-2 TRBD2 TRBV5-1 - CASSIRTSGNTGELFF TGCGCCAGCAGCATTCGGACTAGCGGGAACACCGGGGAGCTGTTTTTT
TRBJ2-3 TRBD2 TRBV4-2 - CASSQASTSGSADTQYF TGTGCCAGCAGCCAAGCCTCGACTAGCGGGAGCGCAGATACGCAGTATTTT
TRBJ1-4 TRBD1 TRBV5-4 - CASSLQGSTEKLFF TGTGCCAGCAGCCTACAGGGGTCGACCGAGAAACTGTTTTTT
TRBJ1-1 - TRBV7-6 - CASSLVGNTEAFF TGTGCCAGCAGCTTAGTAGGGAACACTGAAGCTTTCTTT
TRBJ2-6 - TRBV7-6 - CASSYISQSRANVLTF TGTGCCAGCAGCTATATATCACAAAGTCGGGCCAACGTCCTGACTTTC
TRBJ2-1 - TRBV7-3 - CASSPFAGSSYNEQFF TGTGCCAGCAGCCCCTTTGCCGGGAGCTCCTACAATGAGCAGTTCTTC
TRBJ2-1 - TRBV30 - CAWRMDYNEQFF TGTGCCTGGAGGATGGATTACAATGAGCAGTTCTTC
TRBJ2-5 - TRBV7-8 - CASSLVETQYF TGTGCCAGCAGCTTAGTTGAGACCCAGTACTTC
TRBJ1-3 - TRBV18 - CASSVGASGNTIYF TGTGCCAGCTCAGTAGGAGCCTCTGGAAACACCATATATTTT
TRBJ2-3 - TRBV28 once CASRAGGVALDTDTQYF TGTGCCAGCCGTGCGGGCGGGGTGGCGTTGGACACAGATACGCAGTATTTT
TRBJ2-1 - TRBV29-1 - CSVKRVAGSYNEQFF TGCAGCGTAAAGAGGGTGGCGGGATCATACAATGAGCAGTTCTTC
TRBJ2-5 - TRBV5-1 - CASRAGQETQYF TGCGCCAGCAGGGCAGGTCAAGAGACCCAGTACTTC
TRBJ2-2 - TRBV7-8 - CASSFGPNTGELFF TGTGCCAGCAGCTTTGGACCTAACACCGGGGAGCTGTTTTTT
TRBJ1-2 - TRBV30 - CAWSVAVSLDNGYTF TGTGCCTGGAGTGTAGCGGTTTCTCTTGACAATGGCTACACCTTC
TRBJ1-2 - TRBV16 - CASSLFARGGYTF TGTGCCAGCAGCCTCTTCGCGAGGGGTGGCTACACCTTC
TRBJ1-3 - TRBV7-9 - CASSFRVNGNTIYF TGTGCCAGCAGCTTCAGGGTGAATGGAAACACCATATATTTT
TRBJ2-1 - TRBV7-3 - CASSISGRNNEQFF TGTGCCAGCAGTATTTCGGGAAGGAACAATGAGCAGTTCTTC
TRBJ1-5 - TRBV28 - CASRPNTAVGTQPQHF TGTGCCAGCAGGCCCAATACCGCGGTAGGTACTCAGCCCCAGCATTTT
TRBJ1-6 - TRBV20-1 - CSASYGSPLHF TGCAGTGCTAGCTATGGCTCACCCCTCCACTTT
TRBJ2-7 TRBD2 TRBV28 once CASSLSREVDEQYF TGTGCCAGCAGTTTGTCGCGGGAGGTCGACGAGCAGTACTTC
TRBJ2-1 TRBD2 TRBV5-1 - CASSRGLAGVEQFF TGCGCCAGCAGCCGGGGACTAGCGGGAGTTGAGCAGTTCTTC
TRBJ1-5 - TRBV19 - CASREIQGRGNQPQHF TGTGCCAGTAGAGAGATTCAGGGGCGCGGCAATCAGCCCCAGCATTTT
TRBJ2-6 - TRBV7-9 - CASTPGSGANVLTF TGTGCCAGCACCCCGGGCTCTGGGGCCAACGTCCTGACTTTC
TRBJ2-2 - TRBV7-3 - CASSFRGTGELFF TGTGCCAGCAGCTTTCGGGGCACCGGGGAGCTGTTTTTT
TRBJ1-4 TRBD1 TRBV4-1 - CASSQGAGGVEKLFF TGCGCCAGCAGCCAAGGCGCAGGGGGTGTTGAAAAACTGTTTTTT
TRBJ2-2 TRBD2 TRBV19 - CASSISGGRLTGELFF TGTGCCAGTAGTATCTCGGGCGGGAGACTCACCGGGGAGCTGTTTTTT